Below, 25 T cell receptor beta chains from the same sample are listed, as sequenced in a study of breast tumors, draining lymph nodes, adjacent tissues. Samples came from axillary lymph nodes draining the breast cancer. TCRdb called the multiplex PCR reads again in MiXCR, with one record for every CDR3 protein. Of about 180,000 distinct CDR3 sequences in the sample, 33% are singletons; the top ten hold 3.8%. What was sequenced was axillary lymph node tissue. The receptors stem from a female donor with breast cancer. Some clones in this sample may be carry-over from other donors' samples.

This clonotype was seen a few times. Being one base from a much bigger clone, this may be a read error. The gene calls are TRBV20-1 and TRBJ2-5, with 12 positions matching TRBD2. Germline-derived CDR1 and CDR2 are DFQATT and SNEGSKA (reference sequence). The CDR3 extends over 14 amino acids. CDR3 amino acids: CSAWTSGVQATQYF. The DNA for the CDR3 is TGCAGTGCCTGGACTAGCGGGGTACAAGCGACCCAGTACTTC.

Details on this clonotype: At one end the junction does not follow the germline gene, possibly because of a read error. The chain has TRBV7-2 and TRBJ2-3; TRBD2 aligns across 10 bases. Germline CDR1 is SGHTA and CDR2 is FQGNSA. The CDR3 has 17 amino acids. DNA for the CDR3: TGTGCCAGCAGCTTAGCTCCCCTTCTAGCGGGAGCAGATCCGCAGTATTTT. As protein: CASSLAPLLAGADPQYF.

This clonotype was seen ten or more times. The J gene is TRBJ1-6, the V gene TRBV28; D perhaps matches TRBD1 (6 bases). Germline V lookup: CDR1 MDHEN, CDR2 SYDVKM. This CDR3 spans 14 amino acids. V was shortened by 6 bases and J by 14 bases, with 20 bases between the two germline ends. CDR3 sequence (DNA): TGTGCCAGCAGCCAGGACAGCGGGAGTTTCTCCCTCCACTTT. Translation gives CASSQDSGSFSLHF.

As for this clonotype: It may be a read error: a sequence one base away is much more abundant. The gene calls are TRBV20-1 and TRBJ2-7, with 16 bases fitting TRBD2. The CDR3 covers 14 residues. Germline CDR1 DFQATT, CDR2 SNEGSKA (reference sequence). Germline trimming cut 6 bases from V and 7 bases from J; bases unmatched to any gene: 6. The CDR3 sequence: CSAGTSGRATEQYF. The CDR3 nucleotides are TGCAGTGCAGGGACTAGCGGGAGGGCCACTGAGCAGTACTTC.

This clonotype was recorded only once. The chain uses TRBV29-1 and TRBJ2-5, with 11 nucleotides matching TRBD2. The CDR3 runs to 16 residues. Unmatched junction bases numbered 13, after V lost 6 bases and J lost 4 bases. In germline, CDR1 is SQVTM, CDR2 ANQGSEA. CDR3 loop: CSVLAGGPSRRETQYF. As DNA, the CDR3 is TGCAGCGTATTAGCGGGAGGGCCAAGTAGGCGAGAGACCCAGTACTTC.

The chain links TRBV5-8 to TRBJ2-5; 8 bases are a match to TRBD1. Germline trimming cut 0 bases from V and 5 bases from J; bases unmatched to any gene: 6. The CDR3 contains 15 residues. The germline V gene has CDR1 SGHTS and CDR2 YDEGEE. CDR3 sequence: CASSLDARDRETQYF. CDR3 coding DNA: TGTGCCAGCAGCTTGGACGCTCGGGACAGGGAGACCCAGTACTTC.

V and J are TRBV20-1 and TRBJ1-2; 7 nucleotides line up with TRBD1. CDR3 length equals 14 residues. Germline V gene data show CDR1 as DFQATT and CDR2 as SNEGSKA (reference sequence). The V segment lost 6 bases and the J segment 2 bases; nucleotides outside the gene matches: 9. The CDR3 reads CSAAGGGQNYGYTF. CDR3 bases: TGCAGTGCCGCAGGGGGGGGTCAGAACTATGGCTACACCTTC.

Notes on this clonotype: This may stem from a read error, because a much larger clone lies one nucleotide away. V usage is TRBV5-8 and J usage is TRBJ1-2; D might be TRBD1 (6 bases). Germline V gene lookup returns CDR1 SGHTS and CDR2 YDEGEE. The CDR3 totals 13 residues. V gave up 4 bases and J gave up 7 bases, with 14 bases separating them. The CDR3 loop is CASSHRDTPGYTF. CDR3 DNA sequence: TGTGCCAGCAGCCACCGGGACACTCCTGGCTACACCTTC.

In the case of this clonotype: A much larger clone differs from this one at a single base, so this may be a read error. The J gene is TRBJ2-7, the V gene TRBV20-1; D remains ambiguous. The germline CDR1 and CDR2 sequences are DFQATT and SNEGSKA (reference sequence). This CDR3 contains 13 residues. The V and J ends lost 0 bases and 9 bases respectively, with 15 bases between them. The CDR3 DNA reads TGCAGTGCTAGAGATTCGTCCAGCGACGCGCAGTACTTC. Translation gives CSARDSSSDAQYF.

This clonotype was detected many times. V usage is TRBV10-3 and J usage is TRBJ2-7; maybe TRBD2 (6 bases). The ends were cut back, 8 bases at V and 2 bases at J, with 10 bases in the middle. Germline assignment: CDR1 ENHRY and CDR2 SYGVKD. The CDR3 has 12 amino acids. The CDR3: CAIGGTAYEQYF. The CDR3 DNA follows: TGTGCCATCGGGGGGACTGCCTACGAGCAGTACTTC.

This clonotype was observed a handful of times. The chain combines TRBV28 with TRBJ2-1; 7 positions agree with TRBD1. The CDR3 has 13 amino acids. V lost 10 bases to trimming and J lost 7 bases; unmatched junction nucleotides: 10. The germline gives CDR1 MDHEN, CDR2 SYDVKM. The CDR3 bases are TGTGCCATTGAAGGGGGCGGATATAATGAGCAGTTCTTC. Translation: CAIEGGGYNEQFF. The full variable domain, rest sourced from reference TRBV28 and TRBJ2-1, is DVKVTQSSRYLVKRTGEKVFLECVQDMDHENMFWYRQDPGLGLRLIYFSYDVKMKEKGDIPEGYSVSREKKERFSLILESASTNQTSMYLCAIEGGGYNEQFFGPGTRLTVL.

This clonotype has ten or more counts. The V call is TRBV7-8, the J call TRBJ2-7, with TRBD2 as a possible D gene (7 bases). The germline gives CDR1 SGHVS, CDR2 FQNEAQ. The CDR3 covers 15 residues. Trimming pared 1 base from V and 1 base from J, leaving 11 bases between. CDR3: CASSLEGGGSYEQYF. CDR3 DNA: TGTGCCAGCAGCTTAGAAGGGGGGGGATCCTACGAGCAGTACTTC.

This clonotype was seen ten or more times. At one end, the junction sequence differs from germline, possibly due to a read error. The chain is built from TRBV7-2 and TRBJ1-2; D perhaps matches TRBD1 (5 bases). This CDR3 comprises 15 residues. Germline V lookup: CDR1 SGHTA, CDR2 FQGNSA. CDR3 loop: CASSKGGAPGYGYPF. CDR3 coding DNA: TGTGCCAGCAGCAAAGGAGGGGCGCCTGGCTATGGCTACCCCTTC.

The chain links TRBV29-1 to TRBJ2-5; possibly TRBD2 for D (5 bases). The CDR3 loop spans 11 amino acids. Germline lookup yields CDR1 SQVTM and CDR2 ANQGSEA. Trimming cost V 2 bases and J 5 bases, with 6 bases left between them. CDR3 sequence: CSVETGETQYF. DNA for the CDR3: TGCAGCGTTGAAACGGGGGAGACCCAGTACTTC.

In regard to this clonotype: Being one base from a much bigger clone, this may be a read error. The chain recombines TRBV30 with TRBJ1-4, with TRBD1 matching over 7 bases. After removal of 1 base from V and 8 bases from J, the junction contained 10 bases not matched to a gene. Germline V CDR1 and CDR2: GTSNPN, SVGIG (reference sequence). This CDR3 comprises 15 residues. CDR3 nucleotide sequence: TGTGCCTGGAGTGAAGCTGGGACAGAGGGCGAAAAACTGTTTTTT. It yields the protein CAWSEAGTEGEKLFF.

This clonotype appeared many times. The chain joins TRBV7-8 to TRBJ1-4; 8 bases are shared with TRBD1. V lost 4 bases, J lost 4 bases, and 2 bases stayed unmatched. CDR3 length: 14 amino acids. Germline V CDR1 and CDR2: SGHVS, FQNEAQ. The CDR3 bases are TGTGCCAGCAGCTACGGACAGGGTAATGAAAAACTGTTTTTT. This codes for CASSYGQGNEKLFF. The entire variable domain, with the rest obtained from reference TRBV7-8 and TRBJ1-4, is as follows: GAGVSQSPRYKVAKRGQDVALRCDPISGHVSLFWYQQALGQGPEFLTYFQNEAQLDKSGLPSDRFFAERPEGSVSTLKIQRTQQEDSAVYLCASSYGQGNEKLFFGSGTQLSVL.

There are many counts of this clonotype. J is TRBJ2-5 and V is TRBV11-2; TRBD2 matches at 10 bases. The V gene end was trimmed by 6 bases and the J gene end by 5 bases; junction bases not matched to a gene: 12. CDR1 and CDR2 from the germline V gene are SGHAT and FQNNGV. The CDR3 loop spans 16 amino acids. CDR3 protein: CASSPSGLAGVETQYF. CDR3 nucleotides: TGTGCCAGCAGTCCCTCCGGGCTAGCGGGAGTCGAGACCCAGTACTTC.

This clonotype was seen many times. The CDR3 is CATRRQGAGANVLTF. In nucleotides, the CDR3 is TGTGCCACCAGAAGACAGGGGGCTGGGGCCAACGTCCTGACTTTC. The chain links TRBV15 to TRBJ2-6; 9 nucleotides align to TRBD1. Germline CDR1 and CDR2: LNHNV and YYDKDF (reference sequence). V lost 6 bases, J lost 2 bases, and 2 bases stayed unmatched. This CDR3 has 15 residues.

This clonotype was recorded many times. This sequence joins TRBV29-1 and TRBJ2-7; TRBD2 agrees at 7 bases. The CDR3 spans 12 residues. V lost 4 bases and J lost 1; bases outside the gene matches: 1. The germline CDR1 and CDR2 sequences are SQVTM and ANQGSEA. The CDR3 reads CSVGGLSYEQYF. As DNA, the CDR3 is TGCAGCGTTGGGGGACTATCCTACGAGCAGTACTTC.

Many counts were recorded for this clonotype. The CDR3 reads CASSSLAGDHNEQFF. The CDR3 bases are TGTGCCAGCAGCTCTCTAGCGGGAGACCACAATGAGCAGTTCTTC. The V gene is TRBV7-3, the J gene TRBJ2-1, with 10 bases identical to TRBD2. There are 15 residues in the CDR3. J gave up 5 bases and V 4 bases, and 5 bases lay outside the gene matches. Germline V lookup: CDR1 SGHTA, CDR2 FQGTGA. The complete variable domain, with remaining parts taken from reference TRBV7-3 and TRBJ2-1, reads GAGVSQTPSNKVTEKGKYVELRCDPISGHTALYWYRQSLGQGPEFLIYFQGTGAADDSGLPNDRFFAVRPEGSVSTLKIQRTERGDSAVYLCASSSLAGDHNEQFFGPGTRLTVL.

This clonotype was detected a few times. One base away lies a much larger clone, so this may be a sequencing read error. The chain links TRBV5-1 to TRBJ2-7; 9 nucleotides line up with TRBD2. CDR3 size: 15 residues. From germline, CDR1 is SGHRS and CDR2 YFSETQ. The CDR3, as DNA: TGTGCCAGCAGCTTGGGTAGCGGGGGTGGACAGGCCCAGTACTTC. Its protein is CASSLGSGGGQAQYF.

This clonotype was counted a few times. The chain combines TRBV4-2 with TRBJ2-4, with 13 bases fitting TRBD2. The J segment lost 5 bases and the V segment lost 5 bases, leaving 6 bases of the junction unmatched. Per the germline V gene, CDR1 is LGHNA and CDR2 is YNFKEQ. CDR3 length equals 16 residues. The CDR3 region has the DNA TGTGCCAGCAGCTCGGGACTAGCGGGGAATCAAAACATTCAGTACTTC. Its protein product is CASSSGLAGNQNIQYF.

This clonotype was detected ten times or more. Written as DNA, the CDR3 is TGTGCCAGCAGTCCCCGCCGGCGGGAGATTCCAGATACGCAGTATTTT. Its translation is CASSPRRREIPDTQYF. The chain couples TRBV3-1 to TRBJ2-3, with 7 positions matching TRBD2. The CDR3 consists of 16 residues. The germline V gene encodes CDR1 LGHDT and CDR2 YNNKEL (reference sequence). J was trimmed by 4 bases and V by 6 bases; bases with no gene match: 13.

This clonotype was seen many times. This rearrangement joins TRBV12-3 or TRBV12-4 to TRBJ2-6, with D possibly TRBD2 on 5 matching bases. Trimming removed 0 bases at V and 0 bases at J, with 6 bases between. This CDR3 has 16 amino acids. CDR3 DNA sequence: TGTGCCAGCAGTTTAGCGGGGAGCTCTGGGGCCAACGTCCTGACTTTC. It codes for CASSLAGSSGANVLTF.

This clonotype has a count of ten or more. This sequence joins TRBV18 and TRBJ2-1; D not resolved. In germline, CDR1 is KGHSH, CDR2 LQKENI. Trimming cost V 2 bases and J 7 bases, with 9 bases left between them. The CDR3 runs to 13 residues. The CDR3 here is CASSPISLNEQFF. The CDR3 coding sequence is TGTGCCAGCTCACCAATCAGTTTGAATGAGCAGTTCTTC.